One sample yielded the 14 T cell receptor beta chains listed below, sequenced in a study of CD8 T cells in ankylosing spondylitis. Overall study findings and caveats: Fewer than ten highly homologous variants made up a TCR beta motif, and this motif appeared characteristic of ankylosing spondylitis blood.

Each CDR3 protein gets one entry after TCRdb re-called the 5' RACE reads with MiXCR. This sample has under 850,000 distinct CDR3 sequences, with 15% to 20% found just once. These receptors' targets are unknown. The source material was blood, either unsorted or a sorted T cell fraction (not recorded which). The receptors derive from a male donor with ankylosing spondylitis.

CDR3 region: CSAKNPSGRVRNEQFF. DNA for the CDR3: TGCAGTGCTAAAAACCCTAGCGGGAGGGTTCGCAATGAGCAGTTCTTC. The chain is built from TRBV20-1 and TRBJ2-1; 12 bases fit TRBD2. Germline CDR1 and CDR2: DFQATT and SNEGSKA (reference sequence). The CDR3 is made up of 16 amino acids. The trim removed 4 bases at V and 6 bases at J, leaving 10 bases unmatched.

This chain joins TRBV20-1 and TRBJ1-1; no firm D call. The germline gives CDR1 DFQATT, CDR2 SNEGSKA (reference sequence). Trimming removed 3 bases from V and 0 bases from J, with 8 bases in between. The CDR3 spans 13 residues. The CDR3 DNA is TGCAGTGCTAGTGAACATCTGAACACTGAAGCTTTCTTT. Its protein is CSASEHLNTEAFF.

This clonotype has just a few counts. V usage is TRBV9 and J usage is TRBJ2-3; D uncertain. Between the trimmed V and J ends, which lost 0 bases and 2 bases, there was a span of 10 bases. CDR3 size: 15 residues. Germline assignment: CDR1 SGDLS and CDR2 YYNGEE. CDR3 coding DNA: TGTGCCAGCAGCGTAGTGGCAAGCTTCACAGATACGCAGTATTTT. This codes for CASSVVASFTDTQYF.

J is TRBJ2-1 and V is TRBV29-1; 8 bases match TRBD2. CDR3 length: 13 amino acids. Germline V CDR1 and CDR2: SQVTM, ANQGSEA. V shed 7 bases and J 6 bases; nucleotides not matched to a gene: 8. The CDR3 spells CSALIAGINEQFF. The CDR3 nucleotides are TGCAGCGCTTTAATAGCGGGAATCAATGAGCAGTTCTTC.

This sequence joins TRBV3-1 and TRBJ2-1; D possibly corresponds to TRBD1 (5 bases). Germline CDR1 LGHDT, CDR2 YNNKEL (reference sequence). Trimming pared 3 bases from V and 2 bases from J, leaving 11 bases between. This CDR3 has 15 residues. CDR3 amino acids: CASSQSRVPYNEQFF. Written as DNA, the CDR3 is TGTGCCAGCAGCCAGTCCAGGGTTCCCTACAATGAGCAGTTCTTC.

V gene TRBV24-1 combines with J gene TRBJ1-2; TRBD1 matches 9 bases. Germline V gene sequence: CDR1 KGHDR, CDR2 SFDVKD. V trimming: 3 bases; J trimming: 2 bases; junction bases outside the gene matches: 6. The CDR3 consists of 16 residues. CDR3 sequence reads: CATSDAGQGTNYGYTF. The CDR3 region has the DNA TGTGCCACCAGTGATGCGGGACAGGGAACCAACTATGGCTACACCTTC.

This clonotype was picked up a small number of times. The CDR3 is CATDWTRDRSFPWMNTEAFF. DNA for the CDR3: TGTGCCACGGATTGGACCCGGGACAGGTCGTTCCCTTGGATGAACACTGAAGCTTTCTTT. The chain couples TRBV24-1 to TRBJ1-1; 8 bases fit TRBD1. The CDR3 totals 20 residues. Germline V CDR1 and CDR2: KGHDR, SFDVKD. With 10 bases clipped from V and 0 bases from J, the junction kept 24 bases outside the gene matches.

The chain couples TRBV6-1 to TRBJ2-5; 8 positions agree with TRBD2. The CDR3 sequence is 16 residues long. CDR1 and CDR2 (germline): MNHNS, SASEGT. Trimming cost V 5 bases and J 3 bases; bases outside gene matches: 11. The CDR3 loop is CASSRTGGVGEETQYF. The CDR3 region has the DNA TGTGCCAGCAGTCGGACGGGAGGGGTGGGGGAAGAGACCCAGTACTTC.

This clonotype was picked up a small number of times. The chain has TRBV12-3 or TRBV12-4 and TRBJ2-7; D may be TRBD2 (5 bases). The length of the CDR3 is 14 residues. Trimming removed 5 bases from V and 2 bases from J, with 13 bases in between. The CDR3 loop reads CASSPDYQTYEQYF. Here the CDR3 DNA reads TGTGCCAGCAGTCCCGACTATCAAACCTACGAGCAGTACTTC.

This clonotype occurred many times. The V gene is TRBV20-1, the J gene TRBJ2-3; D may be TRBD1 or TRBD2 (5 bases each). CDR3 length: 12 amino acids. The germline gives CDR1 DFQATT, CDR2 SNEGSKA (reference sequence). V lost 6 bases and J lost 12, with 19 bases in between. The CDR3: CSAPSGPHSQYF. Here the CDR3 DNA reads TGCAGTGCCCCCTCGGGGCCCCACTCTCAGTATTTT.

The chain is built from TRBV19 and TRBJ2-1; 9 bases align to TRBD2. J gave up 8 bases and V 5 bases, and 10 bases lay outside the gene matches. This CDR3 region has 15 residues. Germline CDR1 reads LNHDA; CDR2 reads SQIVND (reference sequence). The CDR3, as DNA: TGTGCCAGTAGTCCCCGAGGAGCGGGAGGCTATGAGCAGTTCTTC. Residues: CASSPRGAGGYEQFF.

The chain joins TRBV12-3 or TRBV12-4 to TRBJ1-6, with D unclear. V lost 0 bases to trimming and J lost 9 bases, with 15 bases between them. The CDR3 totals 16 residues. The CDR3 is CASSLATWPSSSPLHF. The CDR3 DNA is TGTGCCAGCAGTTTAGCGACTTGGCCGAGCAGTTCACCCCTCCACTTT.

The chain links TRBV7-4 to TRBJ2-7; D may be TRBD1 (5 bases). The CDR3 is 16 amino acids. V lost 1 base, J lost 0 bases, and 13 bases lay in between. Germline V gives CDR1 SGHVT, CDR2 SQSDAQ. The CDR3 loop reads CASSLVFLDSSYEQYF. CDR3 bases: TGTGCCAGCAGCTTAGTGTTCTTAGACAGCTCCTACGAGCAGTACTTC. Full variable domain (remainder filled in from reference TRBV7-4 and TRBJ2-7): GAGVSQSPRYKVAKRGRDVALRCDSISGHVTLYWYRQTLGQGSEVLTYSQSDAQRDKSGRPSGRFSAERPERSVSTLKIQRTEQGDSAVYLCASSLVFLDSSYEQYFGPGTRLTVT.

The chain employs TRBV20-1 and TRBJ1-2; D is unclear. CDR1 is DFQATT, CDR2 SNEGSKA, per germline (reference sequence). There are 11 residues in the CDR3. Trimming left V 3 bases short and J 6 bases short, with 8 bases between. CDR3 residues: CSASRQDGYTF. CDR3 in DNA: TGCAGTGCTAGCAGGCAAGATGGCTACACCTTC.